This TCR beta chain came from a study of shared clonotypes between healthy human individuals. Libraries were prepared by immunoSEQ multiplex PCR; TCRdb keeps only in-frame clonotypes and omits some of them. The sample contains about 590,000 clones, over 95% of which appear only once. CD45RO negativity and positive selection for CCR7 defined naive CD8 cells, a population that excluded terminally differentiated effector memory CD45RA+ cells. With 4 bases clipped from V and 8 bases from J, the junction kept 8 bases outside the gene matches. In germline, CDR1 is LGHNA, CDR2 YNFKEQ. The CDR3 consists of 16 residues.

The V call is TRBV4-2, the J call TRBJ2-1; 13 positions match TRBD2. This TCR derives from a woman aged 25 to 39 in good health. The sequenced sample was naive CD8+ T cells sorted from blood. The CDR3 nucleotides are TGTGCCAGCAGCCCGAAGTCACTAGCGGGAGGGGATGAGCAGTTCTTC. Amino acid sequence: CASSPKSLAGGDEQFF.